These T cell receptor beta chains were read from a single sample in a study of cytomegalovirus exposure and HLA in healthy donors. This table comes from immunoSEQ multiplex PCR, and its TCRdb copy is limited to in-frame clones, with some not included. Its table records 150,000 to 200,000 clones. The material sequenced was PBMCs. Receptor source: a woman aged 18-29 years in good health and CMV-seropositive. The CDR3 runs from the conserved cysteine through the conserved F or W. Fields, in order: J gene, V gene, CDR3 length, D gene, CDR3 protein, CDR3 DNA. D genes are given only for firm matches.

TRBJ1-2,TRBV6-4,13,NA,CASSDSGGYGYTF,TGTGCCAGCAGTGACTCGGGGGGGTATGGCTACACCTTC
TRBJ1-1,TRBV27,15,NA,CASRARGGTDTEAFF,TGTGCCAGCAGGGCAAGAGGGGGTACGGACACTGAAGCTTTCTTT
TRBJ2-1,TRBV5-1,13,NA,CASSLAAGGEQFF,TGCGCCAGCAGCTTGGCTGCTGGCGGGGAGCAGTTCTTC
TRBJ1-3,TRBV4-1,16,NA,CASSQPTGFSGNTIYF,TGCGCCAGCAGCCAACCGACAGGTTTCTCTGGAAACACCATATATTTT
TRBJ1-2,TRBV27,13,NA,CASSSILDYGYTF,TGTGCCAGCAGCTCTATACTGGACTATGGCTACACCTTC
TRBJ2-7,TRBV27,16,TRBD1,CASSLRPGQIFLKQYF,TGTGCCAGCAGTCTACGACCGGGACAGATTTTTCTAAAGCAGTACTTC
TRBJ2-3,TRBV11-2,17,TRBD1,CASSWDRGRGATDTQYF,TGTGCCAGCAGTTGGGACAGGGGGAGGGGAGCCACAGATACGCAGTATTTT
TRBJ2-1,TRBV29-1,13,NA,CSVYQQERNGQFF,TGCAGCGTCTACCAACAGGAAAGGAATGGGCAGTTCTTC
TRBJ1-4,TRBV4-3,16,TRBD1,CASSLNLGQGGEKLFF,TGCGCCAGCAGCCTAAACCTTGGACAGGGTGGGGAAAAACTGTTTTTT
TRBJ2-7,TRBV7-9,15,NA,CASSPGWGGNYEQYF,TGTGCCAGCAGCCCTGGGTGGGGGGGCAATTACGAGCAGTACTTC
TRBJ1-4,TRBV2,14,NA,CASTQDLAGEKLFF,TGTGCCAGCACCCAGGACCTCGCAGGGGAAAAACTGTTTTTT
TRBJ2-2,TRBV5-6,14,NA,CASSLTPNTGELFF,TGTGCCAGCAGCTTGACACCGAACACCGGGGAGCTGTTTTTT
TRBJ1-2,TRBV6-1,14,TRBD1,CASSVDRASGGYTF,TGTGCCAGCAGTGTAGACAGGGCCTCGGGAGGCTACACCTTC
TRBJ2-1,TRBV7-8,14,NA,CASTLLSSYNEQFF,TGTGCCAGCACCCTTCTCAGCTCCTACAATGAGCAGTTCTTC
TRBJ1-1,TRBV18,13,TRBD1,CASSPRDRLEAFF,TGTGCCAGCTCACCCCGGGACAGGCTTGAAGCTTTCTTT
TRBJ2-5,TRBV5-1,14,TRBD1,CASSFLGGGETQYF,TGCGCCAGCAGTTTTTTAGGGGGCGGAGAGACCCAGTACTTC
TRBJ2-7,TRBV6-5,13,NA,CASSRGSLDEQYF,TGTGCCAGCAGTCGGGGGAGTCTGGACGAGCAGTACTTC
TRBJ1-1,TRBV7-9,11,NA,CASSLGGSAFF,TGTGCCAGCAGCTTAGGAGGATCGGCTTTCTTT
TRBJ2-7,TRBV18,14,TRBD1,CASSPRDSSYEQYF,TGTGCCAGCTCACCCCGGGACAGTTCCTACGAGCAGTACTTC
TRBJ2-3,TRBV7-2,16,TRBD2,CASSSFLAGGTDTQYF,TGTGCCAGCAGCTCTTTTCTAGCGGGAGGGACAGATACGCAGTATTTT
TRBJ2-7,TRBV5-6,15,NA,CASSLGRTPIYEQYF,TGTGCCAGCAGCTTGGGACGGACTCCAATCTACGAGCAGTACTTC
TRBJ1-1,TRBV5-1,14,NA,CASSLDSTYTEAFF,TGCGCCAGCAGCTTGGACAGCACCTACACTGAAGCTTTCTTT
TRBJ2-3,TRBV13,17,NA,CASSLGLAGRLTDTQYF,TGTGCCAGCAGCTTAGGCCTGGCGGGGAGACTCACAGATACGCAGTATTTT
TRBJ2-7,TRBV7-8,17,NA,CASSPRPGDRPYYEQYF,TGTGCCAGCAGCCCGAGGCCAGGGGATCGTCCTTACTACGAGCAGTACTTC
TRBJ1-4,TRBV19,15,NA,CASSTPGQASEKLFF,TGTGCCAGTAGTACACCGGGACAAGCTAGTGAAAAACTGTTTTTT
TRBJ2-7,TRBV5-1,14,NA,CASSLRVSSYEQYF,TGCGCCAGCAGCCTCCGGGTCAGCTCCTACGAGCAGTACTTC
TRBJ2-5,TRBV7-2,13,NA,CASSLVMRETQYF,TGTGCCAGCAGCCTAGTCATGCGAGAGACCCAGTACTTC
TRBJ2-7,TRBV5-1,14,TRBD2,CASSPTSGSHEQYF,TGCGCCAGCAGCCCAACTAGCGGGAGCCACGAGCAGTACTTC
TRBJ1-1,TRBV4-2,15,NA,CASSPRAGEGVKAFF,TGTGCCAGCAGCCCCCGGGCAGGGGAGGGGGTTAAAGCTTTCTTT
TRBJ2-7,TRBV13,15,TRBD1,CASSLTTGGWYEQYF,TGTGCCAGCAGCTTAACGACAGGGGGCTGGTACGAGCAGTACTTC
TRBJ1-3,TRBV2,16,NA,CASSEGFNWAGNTIYF,TGTGCCAGCAGTGAGGGCTTCAACTGGGCGGGAAACACCATATATTTT
TRBJ1-2,TRBV18,14,NA,CASSPSEVFYGYTF,TGTGCCAGCTCACCATCAGAAGTTTTTTATGGCTACACCTTC
TRBJ2-7,TRBV10-2,13,NA,CASYAGPLRGQYF,TGCGCCAGCTACGCAGGGCCCCTCCGCGGGCAGTACTTC
TRBJ2-1,TRBV2,11,NA,CASNYYNEQFF,TGTGCCAGCAACTACTACAATGAGCAGTTCTTC
TRBJ2-3,TRBV9,17,NA,CASSVAAGLASTDTQYF,TGTGCCAGCAGCGTAGCGGCGGGGCTAGCAAGCACAGATACGCAGTATTTT
TRBJ2-3,TRBV5-4,12,NA,CASSFEADTQYF,TGTGCCAGCAGCTTTGAGGCCGATACGCAGTATTTT
TRBJ1-1,TRBV11-3,13,TRBD1,CASSSFTGEPAFF,TGTGCCAGCAGCTCATTCACAGGGGAACCAGCTTTCTTT
TRBJ2-5,TRBV27,14,NA,CASSPGGSLVAQYF,TGTGCCAGCAGCCCAGGGGGGTCTTTAGTGGCCCAGTACTTC
TRBJ2-1,TRBV5-1,14,TRBD1,CASSLYRGPDEQFF,TGCGCCAGCAGCTTATACAGGGGACCCGATGAGCAGTTCTTC
TRBJ2-3,TRBV2,13,NA,CASTEDYTDTQYF,TGTGCCAGCACCGAGGACTACACAGATACGCAGTATTTT
TRBJ1-3,TRBV23-1,15,TRBD1,CASVPGQFRGNTIYF,TGCGCCAGCGTCCCGGGACAGTTTAGAGGAAACACCATATATTTT
TRBJ2-2,TRBV19,17,TRBD1,CASFNSRDRVNTGELFF,TGTGCCAGCTTTAATAGCCGGGACAGGGTGAACACCGGGGAGCTGTTTTTT
TRBJ2-5,TRBV20-1,11,NA,CSAKRAETQYF,TGCAGTGCTAAGAGGGCAGAGACCCAGTACTTC
TRBJ2-3,TRBV5-4,14,NA,CASSGRGWADTQYF,TGTGCCAGCAGCGGCAGGGGTTGGGCAGATACGCAGTATTTT
TRBJ2-1,TRBV5-1,14,NA,CASSLERVGNEQFF,TGCGCCAGCAGCTTGGAACGGGTCGGAAATGAGCAGTTCTTC
TRBJ2-7,TRBV7-9,17,TRBD2,CASSYSESGRALYEQYF,TGTGCCAGCAGCTATTCGGAAAGCGGGAGGGCCTTGTACGAGCAGTACTTC
TRBJ1-2,TRBV6-5,16,TRBD1,CASSYSIGGYHYGYTF,TGTGCCAGCAGTTACTCGATAGGGGGCTATCACTATGGCTACACCTTC
TRBJ1-1,TRBV30,13,NA,CAWSVSRNTEAFF,TGTGCCTGGAGTGTTTCCCGGAACACTGAAGCTTTCTTT
TRBJ2-3,TRBV11-2,13,NA,CASSLGAGDTQYF,TGTGCCAGCAGCTTAGGAGCGGGAGATACGCAGTATTTT
TRBJ1-2,TRBV4-2,16,TRBD1,CASSQPGQVINYGYTF,TGTGCCAGCAGCCAACCGGGACAGGTGATTAACTATGGCTACACCTTC
TRBJ1-1,TRBV27,13,NA,CASISRVRAEAFF,TGTGCCAGCATTTCAAGGGTGAGGGCTGAAGCTTTCTTT
TRBJ1-2,TRBV4-3,16,NA,CASSQDHGGLNYGYTF,TGCGCCAGCAGCCAAGACCACGGCGGCCTGAACTATGGCTACACCTTC
TRBJ1-2,TRBV11-3,16,TRBD1,CASSLRRDRGLGGYTF,TGTGCCAGCAGCTTGCGCCGGGACAGGGGGCTTGGTGGCTACACCTTC